This T cell receptor beta chain was observed in a study of CD8+CD57+ T cells in acquired aplastic anemia. CDR1 is DFQATT, CDR2 SNEGSKA, per germline (reference sequence). The V gene lost 0 bases and the J gene lost 5 bases, with 19 bases spanning the gap. The CDR3 is 16 residues long. CDR3 and TCR beta VDJ profiling relied on a genomic DNA template. A single record per CDR3 protein comes from TCRdb applying MiXCR to the reads. Here the sample spans 100,000 to 150,000 distinct CDR3 sequences, around 48% being singletons. The TCR sequence derives from a human donor in good health, serving as a control. This chain connects TRBV20-1 to TRBJ1-1; a possible D gene is TRBD1 (5 bases). The sequenced sample was sorted CD4+, CD8+, or CD8+CD57+ T cells (not recorded which) from PBMCs. The CDR3 region is CSARDQGSSRETEAFF. The CDR3 DNA reads TGCAGTGCTAGAGATCAAGGGTCTTCCAGGGAAACTGAAGCTTTCTTT.